A single sample gave rise to the 9 T cell receptor beta chains below, sequenced in a study of radiotherapy plus CTLA-4 blockade in lung cancer. Sequencing was performed with immunoSEQ multiplex PCR; in TCRdb, only in-frame clones are kept and a portion is missing. The repertoire holds about 110,000 clones, with around 85% as singletons. The sequences come from peripheral blood, collected from a patient treated with radiotherapy plus ipilimumab. The receptors derive from a human donor with non-small cell lung cancer that progressed on radiotherapy plus ipilimumab. Some clones in this sample may be carry-over from other donors' samples.

This sequence joins TRBV5-1 and TRBJ1-1, with a tentative D call TRBD1 (5 bases). Germline values: CDR1 SGHRS, CDR2 YFSETQ. The ends were cut back, 4 bases at V and 4 bases at J, with 17 bases in the middle. CDR3 size: 15 residues. The CDR3 DNA sequence: TGCGCCAGCAGCGGTTTAGCAGGGCTGTCCACTGAAGCTTTCTTT. The encoded protein is CASSGLAGLSTEAFF.

The V and J genes are TRBV2 and TRBJ1-6, with a tentative D call TRBD1 (5 bases). Trimming stripped 4 bases from V and 9 bases from J, with 13 bases between. Per germline, CDR1 SNHLY and CDR2 FYNNEI. CDR3 length: 14 residues. CDR3 nucleotides: TGTGCCAGCAGTGTAGGGGCAGGCGGTTCACCCCTCCACTTT. Amino acids: CASSVGAGGSPLHF.

With respect to this clone: Other DNA sequences of this sample code for an identical CDR3. The chain carries TRBV6-4 and TRBJ2-3; 12 positions agree with TRBD2. Germline CDR1 and CDR2: MRHNA and SNTAGT. Trimming at V came to 0 bases and at J to 5 bases, leaving 0 bases not matched to a gene. CDR3 length: 15 residues. The DNA for the CDR3 is TGTGCCAGCAGTGACTCGACTAGCGGGGGAGATACGCAGTATTTT. This gives the protein CASSDSTSGGDTQYF.

The V call is TRBV6-1, the J call TRBJ1-5; 7 nucleotides agree with TRBD1. This CDR3 comprises 17 residues. With 4 bases clipped from V and 4 bases from J, the junction kept 13 bases outside the gene matches. The V gene's germline CDR1 is MNHNS and CDR2 SASEGT. CDR3 nucleotide sequence: TGTGCCAGCAGTGCCCCGTTGAACAGGGGCGGAAATCAGCCCCAGCATTTT. Its protein is CASSAPLNRGGNQPQHF.

CDR3 nucleotide sequence: TGTGCCAGCAGTTATTCCTGGGGGAACGAGCAGTACTTC. This codes for CASSYSWGNEQYF. The chain combines TRBV6-6 with TRBJ2-7; D might be TRBD1 or TRBD2, each matching 5 bases. Germline values: CDR1 MNHNY, CDR2 SVGAGI (reference sequence). The CDR3 spans 13 residues. Trimming removed 3 bases from V and 5 bases from J, with 11 bases in between.

In its sample, this clone was seen once. This sequence joins TRBV5-1 and TRBJ2-7, with 10 positions matching TRBD1. The CDR3 totals 15 residues. Unmatched junction bases numbered 3, after V lost 3 bases and J lost 0 bases. Germline V gene lookup returns CDR1 SGHRS and CDR2 YFSETQ. CDR3 in DNA: TGCGCCAGCAGCTCAAGGGACAGGGGCTCCTACGAGCAGTACTTC. This translates into CASSSRDRGSYEQYF.

This sequence joins TRBV4-2 and TRBJ2-2, with D tentatively TRBD1 (5 bases). In germline, CDR1 is LGHNA, CDR2 YNFKEQ. This CDR3 has 14 amino acids. V was clipped by 4 bases and J by 5 bases, with 11 bases between them. The CDR3 DNA reads as TGTGCCAGCAGCCCCACGTCAGGGACCGGGGAGCTGTTTTTT. Translating gives CASSPTSGTGELFF.

V gene TRBV6-6 combines with J gene TRBJ2-3; unclear D gene. Germline loops: CDR1 MNHNY, CDR2 SVGAGI (reference sequence). The CDR3 spans 15 residues. V lost 6 bases and J lost 0, with 13 bases in between. The DNA of the CDR3 is TGTGCCAGCAGACCTCGGAGTGCTAGCACAGATACGCAGTATTTT. The encoded protein is CASRPRSASTDTQYF.

The rearrangement uses TRBV18 and TRBJ2-5, with D hard to call. Germline CDR1 KGHSH, CDR2 LQKENI. The ends were cut back, 1 base at V and 1 base at J, with 4 bases in the middle. The length of the CDR3 is 13 residues. CDR3 coding DNA: TGTGCCAGCTCACCACGGGTCCAAGAGACCCAGTACTTC. This encodes CASSPRVQETQYF.